Presented here are 10 T cell receptor beta chains from one specimen sequenced in a study of early T cells in non-severe SARS-CoV-2 infection. A single record per CDR3 protein comes from TCRdb applying MiXCR to the 5' RACE reads. The table has about 100,000 distinct CDR3 sequences, 13% seen once. The sequencing sample was made of whole blood. The receptors here all came from an adult who was a healthcare worker with PCR-confirmed SARS-CoV-2 infection or an uninfected control (not recorded which).

This clonotype has a single count. J is TRBJ1-1 and V is TRBV27; 9 nucleotides align to TRBD1. The CDR3 runs to 14 residues. J was trimmed by 5 bases and V by 5 bases; bases with no gene match: 6. Germline V gene lookup returns CDR1 MNHEY and CDR2 SMNVEV (reference sequence). The DNA of the CDR3 is TGTGCCAGCAGTACCGGGACAGGGTGGACTGAAGCTTTCTTT. The encoded protein is CASSTGTGWTEAFF.

In this sample, this clonotype turned up many times. The V and J genes are TRBV10-3 and TRBJ1-5, with a tentative D call TRBD1 (5 bases). V dropped 7 bases and J dropped 8 bases, with 18 bases sitting between them. There are 14 residues in the CDR3. Germline V gives CDR1 ENHRY, CDR2 SYGVKD. The CDR3 region has the DNA TGTGCCATCAAAGACCGGGACTCGGTAGAGCCCCAGCATTTT. Its protein is CAIKDRDSVEPQHF.

The CDR3 loop reads CSGLSGYEQYF. In DNA, the CDR3 is TGCAGCGGCTTATCTGGCTACGAGCAGTACTTC. V is TRBV29-1 and J is TRBJ2-7; D unresolved. Trimming stripped 7 bases from V and 3 bases from J, with 10 bases between. Germline assignment: CDR1 SQVTM and CDR2 ANQGSEA. There are 11 residues in the CDR3.

This clonotype was found many times. The chain uses TRBV29-1 and TRBJ2-3, with 7 nucleotides matching TRBD2. CDR1 is SQVTM, CDR2 ANQGSEA, per germline. The CDR3 covers 14 residues. Trimming took 1 base from V and 4 from J; bases not matched to a gene: 5. CDR3 residues: CSVEGGAGADTQYF. The CDR3 nucleotides read TGCAGCGTTGAAGGTGGTGCGGGGGCAGATACGCAGTATTTT.

This clonotype has ten or more counts. This rearrangement joins TRBV6-1 to TRBJ2-2; no definite D call. Trimming pared 2 bases from V and 6 bases from J, leaving 4 bases between. This CDR3 has 12 residues. CDR1 is MNHNS, CDR2 SASEGT, per germline. The CDR3 protein is CASSETPGELFF. CDR3 DNA sequence: TGTGCCAGCAGTGAAACACCCGGGGAGCTGTTTTTT.

This clonotype was counted only a few times. This chain links TRBV2 with TRBJ2-1; unclear D gene. This CDR3 has 11 residues. Germline V CDR1 and CDR2: SNHLY, FYNNEI. The V gene lost 6 bases and the J gene lost 10 bases, with 10 bases spanning the gap. CDR3 DNA sequence: TGTGCCAGCAGCCTGTTCGGGGAGCAGTTCTTC. It is translated as CASSLFGEQFF.

This clonotype was picked up a small number of times. The rearrangement joins TRBV2 to TRBJ1-2; 8 bases align to TRBD1. The J segment lost 2 bases and the V segment lost 7 bases, leaving 3 bases of the junction unmatched. The CDR3 has 13 amino acids. CDR1 SNHLY and CDR2 FYNNEI come from the germline V gene. CDR3 in amino acids: CASMRTGNYGYTF. DNA for the CDR3: TGTGCCAGCATGCGGACAGGGAACTATGGCTACACCTTC. The full variable domain, in which reference TRBV2 and TRBJ1-2 provide the parts outside the CDR3, is EPEVTQTPSHQVTQMGQEVILRCVPISNHLYFYWYRQILGQKVEFLVSFYNNEISEKSEIFDDQFSVERPDGSNFTLKIRSTKLEDSAMYFCASMRTGNYGYTFGSGTRLTVV.

This clonotype has a handful of counts. The rearrangement links TRBV20-1 to TRBJ2-7; D gene unclear. V shed 4 bases and J shed 7 bases, with 11 bases lying between them. The CDR3 is 11 residues long. The germline CDR1 and CDR2 sequences are DFQATT and SNEGSKA (reference sequence). In DNA form, the CDR3 reads TGCAGTGCTATGGAGCTGGGGGAGCAGTACTTC. Protein: CSAMELGEQYF.

The chain links TRBV11-2 to TRBJ1-4; TRBD1 is a possible D gene (6 bases). The germline V gene encodes CDR1 SGHAT and CDR2 FQNNGV. Trimming took off 5 bases at V and 8 bases at J, with 15 bases between the two ends. This CDR3 contains 14 residues. This chain's CDR3 is CASSLPGAREKLFF. For the CDR3, the DNA is TGTGCCAGCAGCCTCCCGGGGGCGCGGGAAAAACTGTTTTTT.

This clonotype was found many times. This chain uses TRBV6-5 with TRBJ2-3; D is undetermined. Germline V gene lookup returns CDR1 MNHEY and CDR2 SVGAGI. Trimming shortened V by 6 bases and J by 0 bases, and 10 bases separated the two germline ends. This CDR3 has 14 residues. CDR3 region: CASSRSQSTDTQYF. The CDR3 DNA reads TGTGCCAGCAGCAGGTCTCAGAGCACAGATACGCAGTATTTT.